The entry below describes one TCR beta chain. What it binds is not known. The data belong to a study of post-analysis software for immune sequencing data. Broader study findings: TRBV segments more frequent in patients than in controls numbered about five and included TRBV5-6, TRBV5-1 and TRBV20-1.

The TCR beta cDNA libraries carried unique molecular identifiers. T cells numbering about 0.9 to 11 million yielded cDNA molecules that totaled roughly 500,000. TCRdb reanalysed the PCR reads using MiXCR and keeps one entry per CDR3 protein. The table lists approximately 440,000 distinct CDR3 sequences, under 55% of them singletons. There are 14 residues in the CDR3. V lost 11 bases to trimming and J lost 3 bases, with 20 bases between them. CDR1 and CDR2 from the germline V gene are SGHAT and FQNNGV. The chain combines TRBV11-2 with TRBJ2-7; D not resolved. Sequencing input: blood. The receptor was derived from a girl aged 10-17 years with multiple sclerosis. This CDR3 is CACAQLRTFYEQYF. The CDR3 nucleotides read TGTGCCTGCGCGCAACTAAGGACCTTCTACGAGCAGTACTTC.